Following are 10 T cell receptor beta chains from one sample sequenced in a study of shared clonotypes between healthy human individuals. TCRdb's table, derived via immunoSEQ multiplex PCR, lists solely in-frame clones and lacks some. The sample carries millions of clones, roughly 91% recorded once. Selected positively for CCR7 and CD45RO-negative, naive CD8 cells excluded terminally differentiated effector memory CD45RA+ cells. The sample comprised naive CD8+ T cells from PBMCs. Every receptor here comes from a man aged 18 to 30 in good health. Some clones in this sample may be carry-over from other donors' samples.

This clone was detected only once. This chain links TRBV5-6 with TRBJ2-1; TRBD2 matches at 7 bases. Trimming at V came to 0 bases and at J to 4 bases, leaving 7 bases not matched to a gene. Germline loops: CDR1 SGHDT, CDR2 YYEEEE. The length of the CDR3 is 16 residues. The CDR3: CASSLAVGGIYNEQFF. For the CDR3, the DNA is TGTGCCAGCAGCTTGGCCGTGGGAGGGATTTACAATGAGCAGTTCTTC.

This clone is a singleton in its sample. The chain combines TRBV19 with TRBJ1-1; 10 bases line up with TRBD1. J gave up 6 bases and V 5 bases, and 6 bases lay outside the gene matches. The CDR3 runs 14 residues. Per the germline V gene, CDR1 is LNHDA and CDR2 is SQIVND (reference sequence). The CDR3 nucleotides read TGTGCCAGTAGTTCACATGGACAGGGGGCTGAAGCTTTCTTT. Translating it yields CASSSHGQGAEAFF.

In its sample, this clone was seen once. The CDR3 here is CASSQRDRGPRTDTQYF. For the CDR3, the DNA is TGTGCCAGCAGCCAAAGGGACAGGGGACCTCGCACAGATACGCAGTATTTT. The chain recombines TRBV14 with TRBJ2-3; 10 bases are a match to TRBD1. With 2 bases clipped from V and 1 base from J, the junction kept 6 bases outside the gene matches. The CDR3 covers 17 residues. Germline CDR1 is SGHDN and CDR2 is FVKESK.

The CDR3: CASSSRELGLPGEQYF. The CDR3 bases are TGTGCCAGCAGCTCGAGAGAACTAGGACTCCCCGGCGAGCAGTACTTC. J is TRBJ2-7 and V is TRBV13, with a weak D call TRBD2 (5 bases). The CDR3 extends over 16 amino acids. Trimming left V 4 bases short and J 6 bases short, with 22 bases between. Germline V gene lookup returns CDR1 PRHDT and CDR2 FYEKMQ (reference sequence).

This chain joins TRBV30 and TRBJ1-4; 11 nucleotides align to TRBD1. This CDR3 spans 17 amino acids. J lost 0 bases, V lost 2 bases, and 5 bases had no gene match. Germline values: CDR1 GTSNPN, CDR2 SVGIG (reference sequence). The DNA for the CDR3 is TGTGCCTGGAGTCCCTGGGGACAGGGGGCAACTAATGAAAAACTGTTTTTT. Translated, it gives CAWSPWGQGATNEKLFF.

DNA of the CDR3: TGTGCCAGCAGCTTAAGGACGGGAGACGAGCAGTACTTC. It translates to CASSLRTGDEQYF. The rearrangement links TRBV5-8 to TRBJ2-7; possible D gene TRBD2, 6 bases. Between the trimmed V and J ends, which lost 2 bases and 5 bases, there was a span of 11 bases. Per the germline V gene, CDR1 is SGHTS and CDR2 is YDEGEE. The CDR3 extends over 13 amino acids.

J is TRBJ2-4 and V is TRBV15; D gene unclear. There are 16 residues in the CDR3. The germline gives CDR1 LNHNV, CDR2 YYDKDF (reference sequence). V lost 1 base and J 3 bases, leaving 13 bases between the germline ends. In DNA form, the CDR3 reads TGTGCCACCAGCAGAGCCGACTGGGAAGGCAAAAACATTCAGTACTTC. Translating it yields CATSRADWEGKNIQYF.

This chain links TRBV9 with TRBJ1-2, with TRBD1 as a possible D gene (5 bases). The CDR3 runs 14 residues. The ends were cut back, 3 bases at V and 2 bases at J, with 11 bases in the middle. Germline V gene data show CDR1 as SGDLS and CDR2 as YYNGEE. The CDR3 reads CASSATGANYGYTF. CDR3 in DNA: TGTGCCAGCAGCGCTACAGGAGCCAACTATGGCTACACCTTC.

The genes are TRBV7-2 and TRBJ2-5; unclear D gene. There are 13 residues in the CDR3. V shed 4 bases and J shed 5 bases, with 11 bases lying between them. From germline, CDR1 is SGHTA and CDR2 FQGNSA. In DNA, the CDR3 is TGTGCCAGCAGCTCCCGGACGCAGGAGACCCAGTACTTC. It is translated as CASSSRTQETQYF.

The rearrangement uses TRBV2 and TRBJ2-7; D may correspond to TRBD1 or TRBD2 (5 bases each). V shed 4 bases and J shed 4 bases, with 17 bases lying between them. Germline V CDR1 and CDR2: SNHLY, FYNNEI. This CDR3 comprises 15 residues. For the CDR3, the DNA is TGTGCCAGCAGTGTCTACAGGTCTCGGGGTTACGAGCAGTACTTC. Protein product: CASSVYRSRGYEQYF.